The 21 T cell receptor beta chains reported below all come from one sample, sequenced in a study of blood T cell repertoires in COVID-19. The data were produced by immunoSEQ multiplex PCR, yet TCRdb's version contains in-frame clones alone and is incomplete. Among under 150,000 clones listed, 75% to 90% were seen once. The specimen sequenced was peripheral blood. The receptor source for this set is a middle-aged woman with acute or convalescent COVID-19.

The chain joins TRBV15 to TRBJ1-2, with TRBD1 as a possible D gene (6 bases). CDR3 size: 15 residues. V was clipped by 0 bases and J by 0 bases, with 8 bases between them. The germline gives CDR1 LNHNV, CDR2 YYDKDF (reference sequence). The CDR3 coding sequence is TGTGCCACCAGCAGAGACAGGGGTACTAACTATGGCTACACCTTC. It specifies CATSRDRGTNYGYTF.

This chain links TRBV5-4 with TRBJ2-7; TRBD1 agrees at 10 bases. The CDR3 is made up of 15 amino acids. V was clipped by 0 bases and J by 4 bases; unmatched bases: 4. Germline values: CDR1 SGHNT, CDR2 YYREEE (reference sequence). The CDR3 sequence is CASSLGGTGVYEQYF. In DNA form, the CDR3 reads TGTGCCAGCAGCTTGGGAGGGACAGGGGTGTACGAGCAGTACTTC.

The rearrangement uses TRBV3-1 (or the pseudogene TRBV3-2) and TRBJ2-3; 9 bases are shared with TRBD2. V dropped 6 bases and J dropped 0; count of bases not matched to a gene: 7. The CDR3 runs 16 residues. Germline lookup yields CDR1 LGHDT and CDR2 YNNKEL (reference sequence). The CDR3 DNA reads as TGTGCCAGCAGTGCTTTAGCGGGGGTTAGCACAGATACGCAGTATTTT. Protein sequence: CASSALAGVSTDTQYF.

The rearrangement joins TRBV18 to TRBJ1-2, with D possibly TRBD1 on 6 matching bases. V was shortened by 6 bases and J by 0 bases, with 20 bases between the two germline ends. Germline lookup yields CDR1 KGHSH and CDR2 LQKENI. The CDR3 extends over 17 amino acids. In nucleotides, the CDR3 is TGTGCCAGCTCCTACGAACAGGGAACTTTAGCTAACTATGGCTACACCTTC. Translating it yields CASSYEQGTLANYGYTF.

The chain is built from TRBV11-2 and TRBJ1-6; D remains ambiguous. The CDR3 consists of 13 residues. Germline V CDR1 and CDR2: SGHAT, FQNNGV. V lost 5 bases and J 11 bases, leaving 13 bases between the germline ends. CDR3 region: CASSPRPEAPLHF. CDR3 nucleotides: TGTGCCAGCAGCCCGCGACCTGAGGCACCCCTCCACTTT. The whole variable domain, filled in from reference TRBV11-2 and TRBJ1-6, reads EAGVAQSPRYKIIEKRQSVAFWCNPISGHATLYWYQQILGQGPKLLIQFQNNGVVDDSQLPKDRFSAERLKGVDSTLKIQPAKLEDSAVYLCASSPRPEAPLHFGNGTRLTVT.

The chain couples TRBV5-1 to TRBJ2-7, with 8 bases fitting TRBD1. From germline, CDR1 is SGHRS and CDR2 YFSETQ. The CDR3 covers 15 residues. Losses at the gene ends were 0 bases for V and 3 bases for J; bases not matched to a gene: 5. DNA for the CDR3: TGCGCCAGCAGCTTGGCAACTGGGACAGGCTACGAGCAGTACTTC. Its translation: CASSLATGTGYEQYF.

In this sample, this clone turned up once. The chain couples TRBV2 to TRBJ2-5, with a possible D match to TRBD2 (5 bases). This CDR3 comprises 13 residues. In germline, CDR1 is SNHLY, CDR2 FYNNEI. Deletions cut 6 bases from V and 3 bases from J, with 11 bases between. The CDR3 protein is CASRGLAKETQYF. The CDR3 nucleotides are TGTGCCAGCAGAGGACTGGCTAAAGAGACCCAGTACTTC.

The chain uses TRBV13 and TRBJ1-2, with 8 positions matching TRBD1. Trimming at V came to 5 bases and at J to 4 bases, leaving 3 bases not matched to a gene. The CDR3 spans 13 residues. The germline V gene encodes CDR1 PRHDT and CDR2 FYEKMQ (reference sequence). The CDR3 loop reads CASSRQGAYGYTF. For the CDR3, the DNA is TGTGCCAGCAGCCGCCAGGGGGCCTATGGCTACACCTTC.

This clone appeared a single time. The gene calls are TRBV2 and TRBJ2-4, with TRBD2 identical over 11 bases. This CDR3 comprises 19 residues. The trim removed 0 bases at V and 3 bases at J, leaving 10 bases unmatched. Germline V gives CDR1 SNHLY, CDR2 FYNNEI. CDR3 nucleotides: TGTGCCAGCAGTGAAGCAGGATTAGCGGGGGGGCAAGGCAAAAACATTCAGTACTTC. Translation: CASSEAGLAGGQGKNIQYF.

This clone has just one count. An end of the junction differs from the germline gene, which may be a read error. The chain recombines TRBV5-1 with TRBJ1-1, with 10 positions matching TRBD1. The CDR3 is made up of 13 amino acids. Germline-derived CDR1 and CDR2 are SGHRS and YFSETQ. CDR3 residues: CASSGQGNPEAFF. The CDR3 DNA reads as TGCGCCAGCTCGGGACAGGGGAACCCTGAAGCTTTCTTT.

This chain links TRBV7-2 with TRBJ2-7; 9 bases fit TRBD2. The CDR3 sequence is 15 residues long. J gave up 0 bases and V 4 bases, and 4 bases lay outside the gene matches. The V gene's germline CDR1 is SGHTA and CDR2 FQGNSA. The CDR3 DNA reads as TGTGCCAGCAGCTGGAGCGGGGGGTCCTCCTACGAGCAGTACTTC. Translation: CASSWSGGSSYEQYF. The full variable domain, completed using reference TRBV7-2 and TRBJ2-7, is GAGVSQSPSNKVTEKGKDVELRCDPISGHTALYWYRQSLGQGLEFLIYFQGNSAPDKSGLPSDRFSAERTGGSVSTLTIQRTQQEDSAVYLCASSWSGGSSYEQYFGPGTRLTVT.

The V call is TRBV24-1, the J call TRBJ2-7; a possible D gene is TRBD2 (6 bases). Germline assignment: CDR1 KGHDR and CDR2 SFDVKD. V lost 4 bases and J 2 bases, leaving 17 bases between the germline ends. There are 16 residues in the CDR3. This chain's CDR3 is CATSERATGAPYEQYF. CDR3 in DNA: TGTGCCACCAGTGAGCGGGCCACGGGAGCTCCCTACGAGCAGTACTTC.

This clone has just a few counts. The rearrangement joins TRBV19 to TRBJ2-4; 10 bases line up with TRBD2. CDR1 is LNHDA, CDR2 SQIVND, per germline (reference sequence). This CDR3 has 14 amino acids. The trim removed 7 bases at V and 7 bases at J, leaving 7 bases unmatched. The DNA of the CDR3 is TGTGCCAGTACCCCTAGCGGGGGCCTGAACATTCAGTACTTC. It specifies CASTPSGGLNIQYF.

This clone was counted between two and nine times. V is TRBV7-9 and J is TRBJ2-3; 7 nucleotides agree with TRBD1. The length of the CDR3 is 15 residues. J lost 2 bases, V lost 5 bases, and 7 bases had no gene match. Looked up from germline, CDR1 is SEHNR and CDR2 is FQNEAQ (reference sequence). The CDR3 nucleotides are TGTGCCAGCAGCATGGGACAGCCCGCCACAGATACGCAGTATTTT. Its protein product is CASSMGQPATDTQYF. The full variable domain, its missing parts supplied by reference TRBV7-9 and TRBJ2-3, is DTGVSQNPRHKITKRGQNVTFRCDPISEHNRLYWYRQTLGQGPEFLTYFQNEAQLEKSRLLSDRFSAERPKGSFSTLEIQRTEQGDSAMYLCASSMGQPATDTQYFGPGTRLTVL.

The V and J genes are TRBV9 and TRBJ1-1; D uncertain. Germline V gene lookup returns CDR1 SGDLS and CDR2 YYNGEE. The CDR3 totals 15 residues. V lost 3 bases and J 4 bases, leaving 16 bases between the germline ends. The CDR3 region is CASSGVGFGGTEAFF. For the CDR3, the DNA is TGTGCCAGCAGCGGAGTCGGATTTGGCGGCACTGAAGCTTTCTTT.

The chain is built from TRBV3-1 (or the pseudogene TRBV3-2) and TRBJ2-1; D call uncertain. Germline CDR1 is LGHDT and CDR2 is YNNKEL (reference sequence). Trimming took off 4 bases at V and 5 bases at J, with 12 bases between the two ends. The CDR3 runs 14 residues. In nucleotides, the CDR3 is TGTGCCAGCAGCCTCCCTTCCGGTCACAATGAGCAGTTCTTC. Its protein is CASSLPSGHNEQFF.

This clone was observed a single time. The gene calls are TRBV10-3 and TRBJ2-2; D may be TRBD2 (5 bases). CDR1 is ENHRY and CDR2 is SYGVKD in the germline V gene. The germline V and J ends were trimmed by 0 bases and 1 base, with 6 bases remaining between them. This CDR3 contains 15 residues. This CDR3 reads CAISESGRNTGELFF. In nucleotides, the CDR3 is TGTGCCATCAGTGAGTCAGGGAGGAACACCGGGGAGCTGTTTTTT.

V is TRBV4-1 and J is TRBJ1-3; unclear D gene. CDR1 is MGHRA and CDR2 is YSYEKL in the germline V gene. The CDR3 spans 12 residues. V shed 1 base and J shed 6 bases, with 4 bases lying between them. The CDR3 region is CASSQGANTIYF. As DNA, the CDR3 is TGCGCCAGCAGCCAAGGAGCAAACACCATATATTTT.

CDR3 sequence reads: CASSRVQGSYEQYF. The CDR3 bases are TGTGCCAGCAGCCGAGTACAGGGCTCCTACGAGCAGTACTTC. The rearrangement uses TRBV3-1 (or the pseudogene TRBV3-2) and TRBJ2-7; possible D gene TRBD1, 6 bases. This CDR3 is built from 14 residues. The V end was cut by 4 bases, the J end by 0 bases, with 10 bases between. Germline values: CDR1 LGHDT, CDR2 YNNKEL (reference sequence).

The chain links TRBV15 to TRBJ1-4; TRBD1 matches 7 bases. The CDR3 is 15 residues long. V shed 7 bases and J 8 bases; nucleotides not matched to a gene: 13. Germline CDR1 reads LNHNV; CDR2 reads YYDKDF (reference sequence). The CDR3 sequence is CATMPDRQGKEKLFF. The CDR3, as DNA: TGTGCCACCATGCCCGACCGACAGGGAAAAGAAAAACTGTTTTTT.

V is TRBV19 and J is TRBJ2-3; D is possibly TRBD2 (6 bases). The length of the CDR3 is 18 residues. With 6 bases removed from V and 2 bases from J, the gap between germline ends came to 24 bases. Per the germline V gene, CDR1 is LNHDA and CDR2 is SQIVND (reference sequence). CDR3 nucleotides: TGTGCCAGTAGCACATATGGCCCCGCGGGGAGAATCACAGATACGCAGTATTTT. Translating gives CASSTYGPAGRITDTQYF.